This paragraph reports one T cell receptor (beta chain). Profiling relied on immunoSEQ multiplex PCR, and the TCRdb table lists in-frame clones only, not all of them. The table lists roughly 83,000 clones, around 82% of them singletons. The sample originates from a study of control samples from healthy donors and cancer patients. The CDR3 spans 14 residues. Trimming took 1 base from V and 8 from J; bases not matched to a gene: 5. The germline V gene has CDR1 MNHEY and CDR2 SVGAGI. The sample comprised blood. The clonotype originates from a woman aged 60 to 75 in good health. The chain is built from TRBV6-5 and TRBJ1-1; 9 positions match TRBD1. The DNA of the CDR3 is TGTGCCAGCAGTTACTTAGCCGGGACAGGGGAAGCTTTCTTT. Its translation: CASSYLAGTGEAFF.